The 14 T cell receptor beta chains given below trace back to one sample, sequenced in a study of blood T cell repertoires in COVID-19. The protocol was immunoSEQ multiplex PCR, while the TCRdb copy is restricted to in-frame clones and leaves out a portion. The repertoire has around 200,000 clones, about 82% of them found once; the top ten carry 10%. Sequencing used peripheral blood. These receptors were obtained from a woman aged 80 or over with acute or convalescent COVID-19.

The chain employs TRBV25-1 and TRBJ2-1, with D tentatively TRBD1 (6 bases). V lost 9 bases, J lost 4 bases, and 25 bases lay in between. The CDR3 runs 17 residues. Germline V gene sequence: CDR1 MGHDK, CDR2 SYGVNS. CDR3 amino acids: CASSSSPQGILYNEQFF. The CDR3 DNA reads TGTGCCAGTTCCTCAAGTCCTCAGGGGATCTTGTACAATGAGCAGTTCTTC.

The chain joins TRBV18 to TRBJ1-5; D uncertain. Trimming shortened V by 2 bases and J by 6 bases, and 14 bases separated the two germline ends. Germline CDR1 reads KGHSH; CDR2 reads LQKENI. The CDR3 is 15 amino acids. CDR3 DNA sequence: TGTGCCAGCTCACCATCTAGCCAAGCCGGTCAGCCCCAGCATTTT. The encoded protein is CASSPSSQAGQPQHF.

This sequence joins TRBV14 and TRBJ2-7, with TRBD2 matching 9 bases. Germline CDR1 is SGHDN and CDR2 is FVKESK. The CDR3 is made up of 17 amino acids. Trimming cost V 5 bases and J 3 bases; bases outside gene matches: 14. The DNA for the CDR3 is TGTGCCAGCAGCGCCGGGACTAGCAAATTTTTTCTCTACGAGCAGTACTTC. It yields the protein CASSAGTSKFFLYEQYF.

CDR3 protein: CASSPLGTGVNQPQHF. CDR3 bases: TGTGCCAGCAGTCCACTCGGGACAGGGGTAAATCAGCCCCAGCATTTT. This chain links TRBV27 with TRBJ1-5, with 10 bases aligning to TRBD1. The CDR3 runs 16 residues. The junction had 8 bases not matched to a gene; V was cut back by 5 bases and J by 4 bases. Per germline, CDR1 MNHEY and CDR2 SMNVEV (reference sequence).

The chain couples TRBV7-5 to TRBJ2-7; the D call in the table, TRBD1, was not verified against the DNA. TRBV7-5 constitutes a pseudogene. The CDR3 covers 16 residues. CDR3 sequence: CARSARQVPSSYEQYF. The CDR3 DNA follows: TGTGCCAGAAGCGCCAGACAGGTCCCGAGCTCCTACGAGCAGTACTTC.

The rearrangement links TRBV21-1 to TRBJ2-1; the table assigns TRBD1, which was not confirmed against the DNA. TRBV21-1 constitutes a pseudogene. The CDR3 is made up of 13 amino acids. The CDR3 nucleotides are TGTGCCAGCAGCCGGGTACAGGACAATGAGCAGTTCTTC. Amino acids: CASSRVQDNEQFF.

The rearrangement uses TRBV5-4 and TRBJ1-2; D may be TRBD1 (5 bases). The CDR3 is 14 amino acids. Germline CDR1 and CDR2: SGHNT and YYREEE (reference sequence). The germline V and J ends were trimmed by 4 bases and 8 bases, with 18 bases remaining between them. In nucleotides, the CDR3 is TGTGCCAGCAGCCCGAACAGGATAGCGGAGGGCTACACCTTC. It translates to CASSPNRIAEGYTF. The full variable domain, in which reference TRBV5-4 and TRBJ1-2 provide the parts outside the CDR3, is ETGVTQSPTHLIKTRGQQVTLRCSSQSGHNTVSWYQQALGQGPQFIFQYYREEENGRGNFPPRFSGLQFPNYSSELNVNALELDDSALYLCASSPNRIAEGYTFGSGTRLTVV.

Turning to this clone: Other DNA sequences from this sample encode an identical CDR3 as well. The chain has TRBV5-6 and TRBJ2-7, with D uncertain. The V gene lost 0 bases and the J gene lost 3 bases, with 4 bases spanning the gap. Germline V gene data show CDR1 as SGHDT and CDR2 as YYEEEE. CDR3 length: 12 residues. CDR3 sequence (DNA): TGTGCCAGCAGCTTGGCGAGCTACGAGCAGTACTTC. It codes for CASSLASYEQYF.

This chain links TRBV18 with TRBJ1-2, with 11 bases that match TRBD1. The CDR3 consists of 15 residues. Germline CDR1 reads KGHSH; CDR2 reads LQKENI. After removal of 2 bases from V and 7 bases from J, the junction contained 6 bases not matched to a gene. The CDR3 loop reads CASSPEGDRGSGYTF. The CDR3 bases are TGTGCCAGCTCACCAGAGGGGGACAGGGGGTCTGGCTACACCTTC.

The chain is built from TRBV2 and TRBJ2-2; 7 bases map to TRBD2. CDR1 SNHLY and CDR2 FYNNEI come from the germline V gene. CDR3 length: 15 residues. Trimming at V came to 6 bases and at J to 0 bases, leaving 4 bases not matched to a gene. The CDR3 coding sequence is TGTGCCAGCAGAGCGGGACGATCGAACACCGGGGAGCTGTTTTTT. Its protein is CASRAGRSNTGELFF.

The chain carries TRBV15 and TRBJ1-1; TRBD1 might be the D (5 bases). The CDR3 extends over 17 amino acids. Per germline, CDR1 LNHNV and CDR2 YYDKDF (reference sequence). V dropped 4 bases and J dropped 3 bases, with 21 bases sitting between them. CDR3 DNA sequence: TGTGCCACCAGCACGGGGCTCGAGCGGGGGAGGGACACTGAAGCTTTCTTT. Translation gives CATSTGLERGRDTEAFF.

This chain uses TRBV7-2 with TRBJ2-1, with a tentative D call TRBD1 (5 bases). The CDR3 has 15 residues. Germline V gene data show CDR1 as SGHTA and CDR2 as FQGNSA. V gave up 2 bases and J gave up 4 bases, with 12 bases separating them. The CDR3 nucleotides read TGTGCCAGCAGCTTAATCGGCAGGGCATACAATGAGCAGTTCTTC. Translation: CASSLIGRAYNEQFF.

This chain uses TRBV19 with TRBJ2-7; maybe TRBD1 (6 bases). V gave up 4 bases and J gave up 1 base, with 14 bases separating them. Germline V lookup: CDR1 LNHDA, CDR2 SQIVND (reference sequence). The CDR3 has 15 amino acids. CDR3 nucleotide sequence: TGTGCCAGTAGTACCACCGGACAGCCTTCCTACGAGCAGTACTTC. Protein: CASSTTGQPSYEQYF.

The CDR3 DNA reads TGTGCCAGTACCAATACAGGGAGAAGCTCTGGAAACACCATATATTTT. Its translation: CASTNTGRSSGNTIYF. The rearrangement joins TRBV19 to TRBJ1-3; possibly TRBD1 for D (6 bases). CDR3 length: 16 residues. Germline CDR1 LNHDA, CDR2 SQIVND (reference sequence). V was pared by 7 bases and J by 0 bases, with 16 bases between.